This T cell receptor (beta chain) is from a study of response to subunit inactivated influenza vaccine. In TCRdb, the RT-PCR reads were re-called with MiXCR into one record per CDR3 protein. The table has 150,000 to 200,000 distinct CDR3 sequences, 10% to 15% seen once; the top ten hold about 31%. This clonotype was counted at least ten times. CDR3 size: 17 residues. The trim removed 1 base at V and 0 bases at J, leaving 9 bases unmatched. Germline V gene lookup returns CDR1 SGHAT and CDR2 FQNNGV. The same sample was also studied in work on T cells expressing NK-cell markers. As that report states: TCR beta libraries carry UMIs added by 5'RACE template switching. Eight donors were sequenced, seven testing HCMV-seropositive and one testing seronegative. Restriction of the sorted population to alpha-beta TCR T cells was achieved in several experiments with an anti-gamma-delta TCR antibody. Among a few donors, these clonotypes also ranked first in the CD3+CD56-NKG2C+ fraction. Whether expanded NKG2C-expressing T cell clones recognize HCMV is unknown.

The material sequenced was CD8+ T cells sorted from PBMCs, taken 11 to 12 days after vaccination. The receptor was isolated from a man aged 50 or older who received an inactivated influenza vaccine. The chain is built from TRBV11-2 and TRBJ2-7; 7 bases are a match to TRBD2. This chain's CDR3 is CASSLATSRDYSYEQYF. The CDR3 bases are TGTGCCAGCAGCTTAGCAACCTCCCGGGACTACTCCTACGAGCAGTACTTC.